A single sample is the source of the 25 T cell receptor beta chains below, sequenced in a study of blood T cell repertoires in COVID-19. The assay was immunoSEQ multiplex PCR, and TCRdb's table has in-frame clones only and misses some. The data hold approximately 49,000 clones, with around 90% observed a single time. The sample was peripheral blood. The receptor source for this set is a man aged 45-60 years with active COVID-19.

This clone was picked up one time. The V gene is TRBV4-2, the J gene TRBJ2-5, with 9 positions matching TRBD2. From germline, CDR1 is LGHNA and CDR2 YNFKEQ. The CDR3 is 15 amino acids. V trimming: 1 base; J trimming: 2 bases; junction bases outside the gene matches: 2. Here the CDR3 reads CASSQGLAGQETQYF. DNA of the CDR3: TGTGCCAGCAGCCAAGGGCTAGCGGGGCAAGAGACCCAGTACTTC.

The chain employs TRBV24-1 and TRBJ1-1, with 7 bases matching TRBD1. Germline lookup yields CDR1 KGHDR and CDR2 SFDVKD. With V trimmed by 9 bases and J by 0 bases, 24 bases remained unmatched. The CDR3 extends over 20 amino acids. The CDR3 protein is CATPQHGSDREEDMNTEAFF. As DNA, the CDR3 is TGTGCCACCCCGCAACACGGATCCGACAGGGAGGAAGATATGAACACTGAAGCTTTCTTT.

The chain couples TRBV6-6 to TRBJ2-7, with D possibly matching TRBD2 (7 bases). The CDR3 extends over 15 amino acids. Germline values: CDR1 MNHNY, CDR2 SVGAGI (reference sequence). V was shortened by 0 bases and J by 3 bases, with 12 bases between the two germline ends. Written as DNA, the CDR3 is TGTGCCAGCAGTTACTCGGAGGGGGGGCGCTACGAGCAGTACTTC. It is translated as CASSYSEGGRYEQYF.

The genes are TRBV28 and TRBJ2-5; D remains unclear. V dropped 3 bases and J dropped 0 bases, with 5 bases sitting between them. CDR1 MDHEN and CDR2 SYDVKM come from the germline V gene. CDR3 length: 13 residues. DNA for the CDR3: TGTGCCAGCAGTTTCTCGTACCAAGAGACCCAGTACTTC. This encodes CASSFSYQETQYF.

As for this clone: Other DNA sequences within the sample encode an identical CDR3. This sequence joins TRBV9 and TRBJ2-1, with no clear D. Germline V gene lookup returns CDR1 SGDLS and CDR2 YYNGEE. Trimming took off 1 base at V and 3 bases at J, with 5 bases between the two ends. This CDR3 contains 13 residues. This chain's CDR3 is CASSVYGYNEQFF. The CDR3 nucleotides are TGTGCCAGCAGCGTATACGGCTACAATGAGCAGTTCTTC.

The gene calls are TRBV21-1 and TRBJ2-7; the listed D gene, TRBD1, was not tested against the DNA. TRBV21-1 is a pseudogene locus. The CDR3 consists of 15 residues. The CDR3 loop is CASSKGGQGSYEQYV. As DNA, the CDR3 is TGTGCCAGCAGCAAAGGGGGACAGGGATCCTACGAGCAGTACGTC.

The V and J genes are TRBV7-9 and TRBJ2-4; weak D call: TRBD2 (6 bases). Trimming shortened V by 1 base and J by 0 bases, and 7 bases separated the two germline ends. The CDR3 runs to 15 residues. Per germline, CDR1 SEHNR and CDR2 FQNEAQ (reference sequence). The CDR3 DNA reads TGTGCCAGCAGCTTAGGCGGGGTAGCCAAAAACATTCAGTACTTC. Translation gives CASSLGGVAKNIQYF.

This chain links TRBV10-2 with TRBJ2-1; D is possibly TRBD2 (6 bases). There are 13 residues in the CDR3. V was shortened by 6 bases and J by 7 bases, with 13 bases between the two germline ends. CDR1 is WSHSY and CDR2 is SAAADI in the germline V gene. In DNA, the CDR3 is TGCGCCAGCAGCTTCGGGGGTTTGAATGAGCAGTTCTTC. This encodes CASSFGGLNEQFF.

CDR3 sequence reads: CASSLGEGYEQYF. DNA for the CDR3: TGCGCCAGCAGCTTGGGAGAGGGCTACGAGCAGTACTTC. This chain uses TRBV5-1 with TRBJ2-7; D is possibly TRBD2 (5 bases). The CDR3 has 13 residues. Trimming removed 0 bases from V and 3 bases from J, with 7 bases in between. CDR1 is SGHRS and CDR2 is YFSETQ in the germline V gene.

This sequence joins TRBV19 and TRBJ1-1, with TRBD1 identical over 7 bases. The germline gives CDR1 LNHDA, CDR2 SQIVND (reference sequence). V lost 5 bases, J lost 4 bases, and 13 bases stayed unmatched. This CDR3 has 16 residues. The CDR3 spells CASSRRQGFNSTEAFF. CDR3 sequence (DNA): TGTGCCAGTAGTCGACGACAGGGATTTAACTCCACTGAAGCTTTCTTT.

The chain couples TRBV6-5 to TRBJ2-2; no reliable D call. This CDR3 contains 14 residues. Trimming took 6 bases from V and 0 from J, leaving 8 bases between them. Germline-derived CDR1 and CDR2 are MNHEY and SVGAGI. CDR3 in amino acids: CASRPNANTGELFF. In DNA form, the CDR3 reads TGTGCCAGCAGGCCTAACGCGAACACCGGGGAGCTGTTTTTT.

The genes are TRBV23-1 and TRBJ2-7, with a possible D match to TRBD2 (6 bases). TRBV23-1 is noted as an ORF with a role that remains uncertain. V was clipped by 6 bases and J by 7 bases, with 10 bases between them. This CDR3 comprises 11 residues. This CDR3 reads CASRAEGEQYF. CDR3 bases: TGCGCCAGCAGGGCGGAGGGGGAGCAGTACTTC.

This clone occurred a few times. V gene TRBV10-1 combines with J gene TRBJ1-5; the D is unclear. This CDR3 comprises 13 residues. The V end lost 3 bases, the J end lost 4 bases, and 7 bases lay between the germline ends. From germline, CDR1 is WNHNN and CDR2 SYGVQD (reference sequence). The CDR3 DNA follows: TGCGCCAGCAGTGAAACGGGGAATCAGCCCCAGCATTTT. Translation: CASSETGNQPQHF.

The CDR3 DNA follows: TGTGCCAGCAGTCGTCTAGCGGGGGGGGGCACAGATACGCAGTATTTT. Protein product: CASSRLAGGGTDTQYF. The rearrangement links TRBV2 to TRBJ2-3; TRBD2 agrees at 12 bases. The CDR3 totals 16 residues. J was trimmed by 1 base and V by 5 bases; bases with no gene match: 4. The germline V gene encodes CDR1 SNHLY and CDR2 FYNNEI.

CDR3 sequence: CASNAGSYGYTF. Written as DNA, the CDR3 is TGTGCCAGTAATGCAGGGTCCTATGGCTACACCTTC. The chain recombines TRBV19 with TRBJ1-2; tentatively, D is TRBD1 (5 bases). Germline values: CDR1 LNHDA, CDR2 SQIVND (reference sequence). CDR3 length: 12 amino acids. V lost 7 bases and J 4 bases, leaving 10 bases between the germline ends.

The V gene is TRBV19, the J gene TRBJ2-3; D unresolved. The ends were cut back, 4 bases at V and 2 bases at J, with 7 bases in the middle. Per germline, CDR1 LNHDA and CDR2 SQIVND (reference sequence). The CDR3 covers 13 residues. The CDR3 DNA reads TGTGCCAGTAGTAATGGGCCCACAGATACGCAGTATTTT. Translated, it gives CASSNGPTDTQYF. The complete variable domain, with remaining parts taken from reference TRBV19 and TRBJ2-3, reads DGGITQSPKYLFRKEGQNVTLSCEQNLNHDAMYWYRQDPGQGLRLIYYSQIVNDFQKGDIAEGYSVSREKKESFPLTVTSAQKNPTAFYLCASSNGPTDTQYFGPGTRLTVL.

CDR3 sequence (DNA): TGCGCCAGCAGCCAAGGGACAGGCTACGAGCAGTACGTC. Protein product: CASSQGTGYEQYV. The genes are TRBV4-1 and TRBJ2-7, with TRBD1 matching over 7 bases. The germline CDR1 and CDR2 sequences are MGHRA and YSYEKL. CDR3 size: 13 residues. Trimming cost V 1 base and J 3 bases; bases outside gene matches: 0.

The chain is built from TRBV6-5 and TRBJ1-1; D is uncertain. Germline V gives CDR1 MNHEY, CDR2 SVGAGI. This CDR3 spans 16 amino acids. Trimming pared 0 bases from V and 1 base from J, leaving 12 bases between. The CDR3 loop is CASSYSISHSNTEAFF. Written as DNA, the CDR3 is TGTGCCAGCAGTTACTCGATCTCTCACTCGAACACTGAAGCTTTCTTT.

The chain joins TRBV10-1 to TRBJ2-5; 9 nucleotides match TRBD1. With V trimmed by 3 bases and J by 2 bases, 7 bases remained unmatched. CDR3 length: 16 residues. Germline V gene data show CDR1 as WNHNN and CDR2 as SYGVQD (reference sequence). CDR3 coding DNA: TGCGCCAGCAGTGATTATTTGGGACAGGGACAAGAGACCCAGTACTTC. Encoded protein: CASSDYLGQGQETQYF.

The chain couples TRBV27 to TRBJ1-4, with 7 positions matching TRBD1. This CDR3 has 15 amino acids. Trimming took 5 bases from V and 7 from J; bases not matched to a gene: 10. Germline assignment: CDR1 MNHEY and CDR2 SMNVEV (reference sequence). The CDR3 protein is CASSPMDRLSEKLFF. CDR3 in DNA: TGTGCCAGCAGTCCCATGGACAGGCTAAGTGAAAAACTGTTTTTT. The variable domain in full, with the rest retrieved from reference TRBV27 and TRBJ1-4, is EAQVTQNPRYLITVTGKKLTVTCSQNMNHEYMSWYRQDPGLGLRQIYYSMNVEVTDKGDVPEGYKVSRKEKRNFPLILESPSPNQTSLYFCASSPMDRLSEKLFFGSGTQLSVL.

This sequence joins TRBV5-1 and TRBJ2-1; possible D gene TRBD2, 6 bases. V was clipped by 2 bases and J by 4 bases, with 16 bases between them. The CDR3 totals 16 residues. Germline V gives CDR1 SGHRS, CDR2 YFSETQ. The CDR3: CASSFGASAEYNEQFF. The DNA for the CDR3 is TGCGCCAGCAGCTTCGGAGCTAGCGCGGAGTACAATGAGCAGTTCTTC.

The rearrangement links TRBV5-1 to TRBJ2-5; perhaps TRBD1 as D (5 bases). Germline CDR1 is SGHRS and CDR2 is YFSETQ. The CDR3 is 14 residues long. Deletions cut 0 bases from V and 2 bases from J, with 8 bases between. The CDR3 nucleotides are TGCGCCAGCAGCTTGGAGACAGTTCAAGAGACCCAGTACTTC. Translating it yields CASSLETVQETQYF.

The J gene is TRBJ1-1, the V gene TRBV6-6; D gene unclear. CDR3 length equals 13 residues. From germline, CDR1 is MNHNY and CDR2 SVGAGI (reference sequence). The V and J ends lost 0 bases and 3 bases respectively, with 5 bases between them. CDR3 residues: CASSYSPDTEAFF. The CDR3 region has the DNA TGTGCCAGCAGTTACTCTCCAGACACTGAAGCTTTCTTT.

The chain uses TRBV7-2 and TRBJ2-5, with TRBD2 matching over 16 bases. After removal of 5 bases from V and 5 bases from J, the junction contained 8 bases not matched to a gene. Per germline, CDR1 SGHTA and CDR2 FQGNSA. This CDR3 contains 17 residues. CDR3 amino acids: CASSPPGLAGGTETQYF. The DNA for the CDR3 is TGTGCCAGCAGCCCGCCGGGACTAGCGGGGGGGACGGAGACCCAGTACTTC.

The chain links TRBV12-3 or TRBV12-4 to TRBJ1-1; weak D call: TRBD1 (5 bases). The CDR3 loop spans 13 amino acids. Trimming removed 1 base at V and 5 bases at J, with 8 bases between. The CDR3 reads CASSLEQETEAFF. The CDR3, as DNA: TGTGCCAGCAGTTTAGAACAGGAGACTGAAGCTTTCTTT.